A selection of T cell receptor beta chains follows, all from one sample in a study of blood T cell repertoires in COVID-19. Measured with immunoSEQ multiplex PCR; TCRdb has only the in-frame clones, and not every one. The table shows about 390,000 clones, with approximately 87% occurring only once. Sequencing was carried out using peripheral blood. The receptors were sampled from a woman in her sixties with COVID-19, enrolled during active disease. The CDR3 runs from the conserved cysteine through the conserved F or W. A D gene is named only where the DNA matches it firmly.

d_call: .; j_call: TRBJ1-1; v_call: TRBV28; cdr3_aa: CASSLLDGGSEAFF
d_call: TRBD2; j_call: TRBJ2-1; v_call: TRBV5-1; cdr3_aa: CASSLSGGLVGDEQFF
d_call: .; j_call: TRBJ1-5; v_call: TRBV27; cdr3_aa: CASSLSGGDQPQHF
d_call: TRBD2; j_call: TRBJ2-7; v_call: TRBV11-2; cdr3_aa: CASSSSGGRDYEQYF
d_call: TRBD1; j_call: TRBJ1-4; v_call: TRBV7-8; cdr3_aa: CASRTGGSNFLNEKLFF
d_call: TRBD1; j_call: TRBJ2-2; v_call: TRBV3-1/TRBV3-2; cdr3_aa: CASSQFRARTGWATGELFF
d_call: .; j_call: TRBJ2-5; v_call: TRBV2; cdr3_aa: CASSRTVDQETQYF
d_call: TRBD1; j_call: TRBJ1-2; v_call: TRBV10-3; cdr3_aa: CAISPGTGWGGYTF
d_call: TRBD1; j_call: TRBJ1-5; v_call: TRBV10-3; cdr3_aa: CAISPGTVSNQPQHF
d_call: .; j_call: TRBJ2-2; v_call: TRBV6-6; cdr3_aa: CASSPLVASSTGELFF
d_call: .; j_call: TRBJ2-7; v_call: TRBV7-9; cdr3_aa: CASSVVRAADYEQYF
d_call: TRBD1; j_call: TRBJ1-1; v_call: TRBV12-3/TRBV12-4; cdr3_aa: CASGGHEAFF
d_call: TRBD1; j_call: TRBJ2-5; v_call: TRBV19; cdr3_aa: CASRRTGAYQETQYF
d_call: .; j_call: TRBJ1-2; v_call: TRBV2; cdr3_aa: CASTPTGYGYTF
d_call: .; j_call: TRBJ1-2; v_call: TRBV5-1; cdr3_aa: CASSLSAGPNYGYTF
d_call: .; j_call: TRBJ2-3; v_call: TRBV5-1; cdr3_aa: CASSLGELGTQYF
d_call: .; j_call: TRBJ2-3; v_call: TRBV5-1; cdr3_aa: CASRPQGVTDTQYF
d_call: .; j_call: TRBJ2-7; v_call: TRBV6-6; cdr3_aa: CASSSVRGSSSYEQYF
d_call: TRBD1; j_call: TRBJ1-1; v_call: TRBV5-1; cdr3_aa: CASSITGGAGTEAFF
d_call: TRBD1; j_call: TRBJ2-7; v_call: TRBV18; cdr3_aa: CASSPRDSYEQYF
d_call: TRBD1; j_call: TRBJ2-7; v_call: TRBV2; cdr3_aa: CASRGGQESYEQYF
d_call: .; j_call: TRBJ1-5; v_call: TRBV2; cdr3_aa: CASSEVRSYQPQHF
d_call: .; j_call: TRBJ2-3; v_call: TRBV6-5; cdr3_aa: CASSSLLNTQYF
d_call: TRBD1; j_call: TRBJ2-7; v_call: TRBV5-1; cdr3_aa: CASSFGTGGHEQYF
d_call: .; j_call: TRBJ2-3; v_call: TRBV7-3; cdr3_aa: CASSFSGVSTDTQYF
d_call: TRBD2; j_call: TRBJ2-7; v_call: TRBV5-1; cdr3_aa: CASSLVSGGSYEQYF
d_call: TRBD1; j_call: TRBJ2-7; v_call: TRBV2; cdr3_aa: CASNRDRGQYF
d_call: .; j_call: TRBJ2-5; v_call: TRBV12-3/TRBV12-4; cdr3_aa: CASTLAWVNDPYF
d_call: .; j_call: TRBJ1-3; v_call: TRBV5-1; cdr3_aa: CASSSNRNSGNTIYF
d_call: .; j_call: TRBJ1-2; v_call: TRBV14; cdr3_aa: CASSQDPVYGYTF
d_call: .; j_call: TRBJ2-7; v_call: TRBV5-6; cdr3_aa: CASRYGAYEQYF
d_call: TRBD2; j_call: TRBJ2-1; v_call: TRBV4-1; cdr3_aa: CASSRSGGYNEQFF
d_call: .; j_call: TRBJ1-5; v_call: TRBV29-1; cdr3_aa: CSARVGNQPQHF
d_call: .; j_call: TRBJ2-7; v_call: TRBV12-2; cdr3_aa: CASRLARDRVYEQYF
d_call: TRBD1; j_call: TRBJ1-1; v_call: TRBV18; cdr3_aa: CASSARGPGTEAFF
d_call: .; j_call: TRBJ1-2; v_call: TRBV7-2; cdr3_aa: CASSLGVAYGYTF
d_call: .; j_call: TRBJ2-3; v_call: TRBV6-4; cdr3_aa: CASSDSNSGGIDTQYF
d_call: .; j_call: TRBJ1-2; v_call: TRBV7-2; cdr3_aa: CASSRKDGSYGYTF
d_call: .; j_call: TRBJ2-5; v_call: TRBV7-7; cdr3_aa: CASSLLSGQETQYF
d_call: .; j_call: TRBJ2-2; v_call: TRBV28; cdr3_aa: CASSLPPANTGELFF
d_call: .; j_call: TRBJ1-1; v_call: TRBV5-8; cdr3_aa: CASSRIRGTEAFF
d_call: .; j_call: TRBJ1-4; v_call: TRBV7-9; cdr3_aa: CASSLSNEKLFF
d_call: TRBD2; j_call: TRBJ2-3; v_call: TRBV5-1; cdr3_aa: CASSLFGTSGGAGEDTQYF
d_call: TRBD2; j_call: TRBJ2-3; v_call: TRBV19; cdr3_aa: CASSILAGFSDTQYF
d_call: .; j_call: TRBJ2-3; v_call: TRBV11-2; cdr3_aa: CASSPGADTQYF
d_call: .; j_call: TRBJ1-2; v_call: TRBV5-1; cdr3_aa: CASSPGDVDYGYTF
d_call: .; j_call: TRBJ2-3; v_call: TRBV9; cdr3_aa: CASSLMAAPTDTQYF
d_call: TRBD2; j_call: TRBJ2-1; v_call: TRBV12-3/TRBV12-4; cdr3_aa: CASSTGGNEQFF
d_call: .; j_call: TRBJ1-1; v_call: TRBV18; cdr3_aa: CASSPGLQGNTEAFF
d_call: TRBD1; j_call: TRBJ1-2; v_call: TRBV19; cdr3_aa: CASSTGTGFVGNYGYTF
d_call: TRBD2; j_call: TRBJ2-1; v_call: TRBV28; cdr3_aa: CASSLWTSGGNEQFF
d_call: TRBD2; j_call: TRBJ2-3; v_call: TRBV5-1; cdr3_aa: CASSGVLAGGPTDTQYF
d_call: TRBD2; j_call: TRBJ2-1; v_call: TRBV10-3; cdr3_aa: CAISPMTSGAYNEQFF
d_call: .; j_call: TRBJ2-5; v_call: TRBV6-5; cdr3_aa: CASSGQIAVETQYF
d_call: .; j_call: TRBJ1-1; v_call: TRBV5-5; cdr3_aa: CASSLTIDLVAFF
d_call: .; j_call: TRBJ2-2; v_call: TRBV10-3; cdr3_aa: CAISESKGHGELFF
d_call: TRBD1; j_call: TRBJ1-6; v_call: TRBV18; cdr3_aa: CASSPTEGTGGPLHF
d_call: TRBD1; j_call: TRBJ1-6; v_call: TRBV4-2; cdr3_aa: CASSPQGWNSPLHF